Below are 18 T cell receptor beta chains sequenced from a single sample in a study of cytomegalovirus exposure and HLA in healthy donors. PCR employed 60 Vbeta and 13 Jbeta primers. The table came from immunoSEQ multiplex PCR; TCRdb's copy has only in-frame clones and leaves some out. The repertoire holds about 150,000 clones, with 65% to 85% as singletons. Sequencing was done on a sample of PBMCs. The origin of the receptors is a man between 18 and 29 years old in good health and CMV-seronegative.

The chain has TRBV18 and TRBJ2-7, with D perhaps TRBD2 (5 bases). V was cut by 3 bases and J by 2 bases, with 11 bases left in between. Germline V gene lookup returns CDR1 KGHSH and CDR2 LQKENI. The CDR3 runs 14 residues. The CDR3 nucleotides read TGTGCCAGCTCACCGGGCGGGTCTACCTACGAGCAGTACGTC. Translation gives CASSPGGSTYEQYV.

The V gene is TRBV6-6, the J gene TRBJ2-5, with D perhaps matching TRBD2 (6 bases). V lost 6 bases and J lost 7, with 18 bases in between. The CDR3 spans 14 residues. In germline, CDR1 is MNHNY, CDR2 SVGAGI (reference sequence). Here the CDR3 DNA reads TGTGCCAGCAGCACGGGGACGGGGCGGGGGACCCAGTACTTC. It specifies CASSTGTGRGTQYF.

This clone was counted a single time. The CDR3 DNA is TGCGCCAGCAGCTTCCTCCCGACAGGGGACTATGGCTACACCTTC. It yields the protein CASSFLPTGDYGYTF. The V call is TRBV5-1, the J call TRBJ1-2, with TRBD1 identical over 8 bases. CDR1 is SGHRS, CDR2 YFSETQ, per germline. The CDR3 length is 15 residues. Losses at the gene ends were 2 bases for V and 3 bases for J; bases not matched to a gene: 6.

The V and J genes are TRBV6-1 and TRBJ1-6; D remains ambiguous. V dropped 9 bases and J dropped 0 bases, with 12 bases sitting between them. Germline loops: CDR1 MNHNS, CDR2 SASEGT. There are 15 residues in the CDR3. CDR3 nucleotides: TGTGCCAGTGGACTGGGAAGCTCCTATAATTCACCCCTCCACTTT. It yields the protein CASGLGSSYNSPLHF.

The sample holds one count of this clone. V gene TRBV9 combines with J gene TRBJ1-1; D is uncertain. The CDR3 length is 14 residues. Trimming cost V 1 base and J 1 base, with 8 bases left between them. Germline-derived CDR1 and CDR2 are SGDLS and YYNGEE. The CDR3 is CASSVRSGNTEAFF. DNA of the CDR3: TGTGCCAGCAGCGTAAGGTCGGGGAACACTGAAGCTTTCTTT.

The chain carries TRBV5-4 and TRBJ1-4; 7 nucleotides match TRBD1. J lost 0 bases, V lost 5 bases, and 7 bases had no gene match. Per the germline V gene, CDR1 is SGHNT and CDR2 is YYREEE (reference sequence). CDR3 length: 16 residues. The CDR3 spells CASSLGGGATNEKLFF. CDR3 nucleotide sequence: TGTGCCAGCAGTTTAGGGGGCGGTGCAACTAATGAAAAACTGTTTTTT.

The chain is built from TRBV28 and TRBJ1-4; 7 bases align to TRBD1. Per germline, CDR1 MDHEN and CDR2 SYDVKM. The V and J ends lost 5 bases and 2 bases, in that order; junction bases with no gene match: 8. The CDR3 runs to 16 residues. This CDR3 is CASSAPQQGTNEKLFF. The DNA for the CDR3 is TGTGCCAGCAGTGCGCCCCAACAGGGGACTAATGAAAAACTGTTTTTT.

The chain couples TRBV4-1 to TRBJ2-1; possible D gene TRBD2, 5 bases. CDR3 length: 16 amino acids. The V gene lost 2 bases and the J gene lost 0 bases, with 11 bases spanning the gap. Germline CDR1 MGHRA, CDR2 YSYEKL. CDR3 sequence reads: CASSQLAPSSYNEQFF. In DNA form, the CDR3 reads TGCGCCAGCAGCCAACTAGCCCCAAGCTCCTACAATGAGCAGTTCTTC.

This chain links TRBV7-7 with TRBJ2-5, with TRBD1 matching 7 bases. CDR1 is SSHAT, CDR2 FNYEAQ, per germline (reference sequence). There are 16 residues in the CDR3. V lost 1 base and J lost 2; bases outside the gene matches: 7. Here the CDR3 reads CASSLVGGKGQETQYF. The DNA of the CDR3 is TGTGCCAGCAGCTTAGTAGGGGGCAAAGGGCAAGAGACCCAGTACTTC.

This clone was seen more than once but under ten times. This chain joins TRBV19 and TRBJ1-6; a weak D match, TRBD1 (6 bases). V lost 5 bases, J lost 9 bases, and 17 bases lay in between. This CDR3 contains 15 residues. The germline V gene encodes CDR1 LNHDA and CDR2 SQIVND (reference sequence). For the CDR3, the DNA is TGTGCCAGTAGTGGGGGCTTTGGAATTGGTTCACCCCTCCACTTT. Encoded protein: CASSGGFGIGSPLHF.

The V call is TRBV5-6, the J call TRBJ2-2; no clear D gene. Trimming cost V 1 base and J 0 bases, with 10 bases left between them. CDR3 size: 16 residues. Per germline, CDR1 SGHDT and CDR2 YYEEEE. CDR3 bases: TGTGCCAGCAGCTTGTCACTCCATTCGAACACCGGGGAGCTGTTTTTT. Amino acids: CASSLSLHSNTGELFF.

This sequence joins TRBV5-8 and TRBJ2-5; D uncertain. Trimming removed 2 bases from V and 1 base from J, with 12 bases in between. There are 15 residues in the CDR3. In germline, CDR1 is SGHTS, CDR2 YDEGEE. As DNA, the CDR3 is TGTGCCAGCAGCTTAACGTACGGTCCCCAAGAGACCCAGTACTTC. This sequence encodes CASSLTYGPQETQYF.

The chain couples TRBV4-1 to TRBJ1-5; maybe TRBD1 (6 bases). Trimming pared 5 bases from V and 0 bases from J, leaving 14 bases between. CDR3 length equals 16 residues. In germline, CDR1 is MGHRA, CDR2 YSYEKL. CDR3 bases: TGCGCCAGCAGCAGGGGGGGAGATCTTAGCAATCAGCCCCAGCATTTT. Protein sequence: CASSRGGDLSNQPQHF.

The gene calls are TRBV6-1 and TRBJ2-3; D perhaps matches TRBD2 (6 bases). Trimming took off 0 bases at V and 1 base at J, with 11 bases between the two ends. The CDR3 has 16 residues. Germline CDR1 reads MNHNS; CDR2 reads SASEGT. The CDR3 reads CASSEAEGTGTDTQYF. CDR3 DNA sequence: TGTGCCAGCAGTGAAGCGGAGGGCACCGGCACAGATACGCAGTATTTT.

The rearrangement uses TRBV9 and TRBJ2-1, with 9 bases fitting TRBD1. J lost 0 bases, V lost 4 bases, and 2 bases had no gene match. From germline, CDR1 is SGDLS and CDR2 YYNGEE. The CDR3 contains 15 residues. Here the CDR3 reads CASSRQGDSYNEQFF. Here the CDR3 DNA reads TGTGCCAGCAGCCGACAGGGGGACTCCTACAATGAGCAGTTCTTC.

The J gene is TRBJ1-3, the V gene TRBV6-1; D not resolved. The germline V gene has CDR1 MNHNS and CDR2 SASEGT. The V end lost 2 bases, the J end lost 2 bases, and 16 bases lay between the germline ends. The CDR3 has 17 residues. The CDR3 sequence: CASSEPPYAGTGNTIYF. The CDR3 nucleotides are TGTGCCAGCAGTGAACCCCCGTATGCAGGCACTGGAAACACCATATATTTT.

In DNA form, the CDR3 reads TGCGCCAGCAGCCCGCGTGCGGGGGGCACGGCAGATACGCAGTATTTT. It codes for CASSPRAGGTADTQYF. V is TRBV5-1 and J is TRBJ2-3; 8 nucleotides agree with TRBD2. CDR3 size: 16 residues. V lost 4 bases, J lost 4 bases, and 11 bases stayed unmatched. Germline-derived CDR1 and CDR2 are SGHRS and YFSETQ.

The chain carries TRBV7-2 and TRBJ1-5; a possible D gene is TRBD1 (6 bases). Trimming cost V 4 bases and J 2 bases, with 18 bases left between them. This CDR3 is built from 17 residues. In germline, CDR1 is SGHTA, CDR2 FQGNSA. The CDR3 DNA reads as TGTGCCAGCAGCTCCGAAATCGGGACACAAGGCAATCAGCCCCAGCATTTT. The encoded protein is CASSSEIGTQGNQPQHF.